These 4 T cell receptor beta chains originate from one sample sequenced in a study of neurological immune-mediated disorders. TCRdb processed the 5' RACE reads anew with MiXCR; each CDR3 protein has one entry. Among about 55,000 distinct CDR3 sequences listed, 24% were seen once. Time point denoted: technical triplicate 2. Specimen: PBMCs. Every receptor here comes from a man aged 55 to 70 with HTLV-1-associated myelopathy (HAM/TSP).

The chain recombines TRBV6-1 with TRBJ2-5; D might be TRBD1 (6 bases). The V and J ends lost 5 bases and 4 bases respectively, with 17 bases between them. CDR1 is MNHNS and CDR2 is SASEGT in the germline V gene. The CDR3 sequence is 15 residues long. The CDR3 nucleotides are TGTGCCAGCAGTTTGGGGGCCAGGACGGGAGAGACCCAGTACTTC. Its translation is CASSLGARTGETQYF.

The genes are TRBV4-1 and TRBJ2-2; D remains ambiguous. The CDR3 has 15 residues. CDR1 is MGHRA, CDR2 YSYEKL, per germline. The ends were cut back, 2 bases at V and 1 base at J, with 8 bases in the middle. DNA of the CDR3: TGCGCCAGCAGCCAATTTACGGGGAACACCGGGGAGCTGTTTTTT. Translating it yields CASSQFTGNTGELFF.

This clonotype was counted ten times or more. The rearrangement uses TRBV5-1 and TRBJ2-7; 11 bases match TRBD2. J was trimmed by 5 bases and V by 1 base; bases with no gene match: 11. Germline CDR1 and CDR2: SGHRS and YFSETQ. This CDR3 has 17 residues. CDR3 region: CASSLSTTSGSRHEQYF. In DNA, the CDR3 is TGCGCCAGCAGCTTGTCGACCACTAGCGGGAGTCGCCACGAGCAGTACTTC. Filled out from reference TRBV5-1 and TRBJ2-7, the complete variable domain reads KAGVTQTPRYLIKTRGQQVTLSCSPISGHRSVSWYQQTPGQGLQFLFEYFSETQRNKGNFPGRFSGRQFSNSRSEMNVSTLELGDSALYLCASSLSTTSGSRHEQYFGPGTRLTVT.

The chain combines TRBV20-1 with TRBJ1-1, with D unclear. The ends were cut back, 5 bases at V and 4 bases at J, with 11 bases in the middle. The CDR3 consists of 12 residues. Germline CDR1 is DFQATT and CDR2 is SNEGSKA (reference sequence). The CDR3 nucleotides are TGCAGTGCTGCAGGCCTGGGCACTGAAGCTTTCTTT. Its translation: CSAAGLGTEAFF.